The 20 T cell receptor beta chains in this list originate from one sample, sequenced in a study of CD8+CD57+ T cells in acquired aplastic anemia. Using genomic DNA as the template, TCR beta VDJ and CDR3 profiling was carried out. MiXCR, run by TCRdb on the reads, gives a single entry per CDR3 protein. Of hundreds of thousands of distinct CDR3 sequences detected, 55% to 75% appear once; the ten largest clones hold approximately 3.9%. Sequenced sample: sorted CD4+, CD8+, or CD8+CD57+ T cells (not recorded which) from PBMCs. The receptors originated from a human donor in good health, serving as a control.

Notes on this clonotype: A single base separates this from a much larger clone, so it may be a read error. No conserved phenylalanine or tryptophan ends this CDR3, so it is likely a read error. This chain connects TRBV5-5 to TRBJ2-7, with D perhaps TRBD1 (5 bases). CDR3 length: 14 residues. V gave up 4 bases and J gave up 3 bases, with 14 bases separating them. Germline loops: CDR1 SGHKS, CDR2 YYEKEE (reference sequence). CDR3: CASSQDLTGYEQYL. Here the CDR3 DNA reads TGTGCCAGCAGCCAAGATCTTACAGGCTACGAGCAGTACCTC.

In this sample, this clonotype turned up many times. Its ends do not fully match the called genes, so a read error is possible. This rearrangement joins TRBV15 to TRBJ1-2, with D possibly TRBD1 on 6 matching bases. Germline-derived CDR1 and CDR2 are LNHNV and YYDKDF (reference sequence). This CDR3 is built from 13 residues. The CDR3 loop reads CATSRDSSGVSNF. The CDR3 nucleotides read TGTGCCACCAGCAGAGATTCCTCAGGGGTCTCCAACTTC. The complete variable domain, with remaining parts taken from reference TRBV15 and TRBJ1-2, reads DAMVIQNPRYQVTQFGKPVTLSCSQTLNHNVMYWYQQKSSQAPKLLFHYYDKDFNNEADTPDNFQSRRPNTSFCFLDIRSPGLGDTAMYLCATSRDSSGVSNFGSGTRLTVV.

This chain links TRBV20-1 with TRBJ2-5, with a possible D match to TRBD2 (6 bases). The CDR3 has 13 amino acids. V lost 7 bases to trimming and J lost 2 bases, with 14 bases between them. The germline CDR1 and CDR2 sequences are DFQATT and SNEGSKA (reference sequence). As DNA, the CDR3 is TGCAGTGGAGTGCGGGGCGGGCAAGAGACCCAGTACTTC. Its protein is CSGVRGGQETQYF.

This clonotype was counted only a few times. This chain uses TRBV29-1 with TRBJ1-1; D is possibly TRBD1 (6 bases). The CDR3 has 11 residues. Germline V gives CDR1 SQVTM, CDR2 ANQGSEA. V lost 7 bases and J 9 bases, leaving 15 bases between the germline ends. The chain's CDR3 is CSAQGGGQAFF. CDR3 DNA sequence: TGCAGCGCCCAGGGCGGGGGGCAAGCTTTCTTT. Filled out from reference TRBV29-1 and TRBJ1-1, the complete variable domain reads SAVISQKPSRDICQRGTSLTIQCQVDSQVTMMFWYRQQPGQSLTLIATANQGSEATYESGFVIDKFPISRPNLTFSTLTVSNMSPEDSSIYLCSAQGGGQAFFGQGTRLTVV.

A remark on this clonotype: A junction boundary mismatches the germline segment, possibly from a read error. This chain joins TRBV7-2 and TRBJ2-7; TRBD1 matches 7 bases. CDR3 length: 15 residues. Looked up from germline, CDR1 is SGHTA and CDR2 is FQGNSA. The DNA of the CDR3 is TGCGCCAGCAGCTTAGTTGGGCCAGGGGGCTACGAGCAGTACTTC. Translating it yields CASSLVGPGGYEQYF.

On this clonotype: An end of the junction differs from the germline gene, which may be a read error. The chain has TRBV5-1 and TRBJ1-2; D is uncertain. The germline V gene encodes CDR1 SGHRS and CDR2 YFSETQ. This CDR3 contains 14 residues. The chain's CDR3 is CASTFPGSFTGNTF. As DNA, the CDR3 is TGTGCCAGTACCTTTCCGGGCTCTTTTACTGGAAACACCTTC.

The chain carries TRBV19 and TRBJ1-1; D gene ambiguous. Germline CDR1 is LNHDA and CDR2 is SQIVND (reference sequence). The CDR3 totals 15 residues. Trimming shortened V by 2 bases and J by 4 bases, and 14 bases separated the two germline ends. As DNA, the CDR3 is TGTGCCAGTAGTATAAGCGGAGGAATCGGCACTGAAGCTTTCTTT. Residues: CASSISGGIGTEAFF.

The gene calls are TRBV7-9 and TRBJ2-7; 8 nucleotides agree with TRBD2. The CDR3 loop spans 15 amino acids. V gave up 3 bases and J gave up 12 bases; unmatched junction bases: 16. Germline CDR1 is SEHNR and CDR2 is FQNEAQ (reference sequence). The CDR3 sequence is CASSLGSSGHRYAYF. CDR3 nucleotide sequence: TGTGCCAGCAGCTTGGGCTCTAGCGGGCACAGATACGCGTACTTC.

About this clonotype itself: The conserved final phenylalanine or tryptophan is absent from the CDR3, which likely points to a read error. J is TRBJ2-3 and V is TRBV9, with 7 bases matching TRBD2. The CDR3 length is 12 residues. V lost 7 bases, J lost 2 bases, and 1 base stayed unmatched. Germline V gene data show CDR1 as SGDLS and CDR2 as YYNGEE. CDR3 sequence (DNA): TGTGCCAGCCGGGGGGACACAGATACGCAGTATATA. This codes for CASRGDTDTQYI.

Regarding this clonotype: No conserved phenylalanine or tryptophan ends this CDR3, so it is likely a read error. The limits of the CDR3 on the DNA are not certain, so only TCRdb's listed CDR3 is given. CDR3 sequence: CASSWSGARAVLL. The J gene is TRBJ2-7, the V gene TRBV7-2; no check of the table's D call, TRBD1, against the DNA was made. The germline V gene encodes CDR1 SGHTA and CDR2 FQGNSA. The CDR3 is 13 residues long, counting both termini.

The rearrangement uses TRBV19 and TRBJ1-5; D gene ambiguous. V lost 9 bases and J 1 base, leaving 16 bases between the germline ends. The CDR3 spans 15 residues. Germline V CDR1 and CDR2: LNHDA, SQIVND (reference sequence). This CDR3 reads CASSHAPASNQPQHF. The CDR3 DNA follows: TGTGCCAGCAGTCACGCCCCGGCGAGCAATCAGCCCCAGCATTTT.

The chain is built from TRBV30 and TRBJ1-4; D possibly corresponds to TRBD1 (5 bases). The CDR3 has 13 residues. V gave up 0 bases and J gave up 5 bases, with 7 bases separating them. Germline-derived CDR1 and CDR2 are GTSNPN and SVGIG (reference sequence). In DNA, the CDR3 is TGTGCCTGGAGTGTGGCAGGGAATGAAAAACTGTTTTTT. It yields the protein CAWSVAGNEKLFF.

To note about this clonotype: At one end, the junction sequence differs from germline, possibly due to a read error. The chain's CDR3 is CSARFGGNYAQYF. CDR3 coding DNA: TGCAGCGCTAGGTTCGGCGGCAACTATGCGCAGTATTTT. This sequence joins TRBV20-1 and TRBJ2-3; D remains unclear. Germline V gene data show CDR1 as DFQATT and CDR2 as SNEGSKA (reference sequence). The CDR3 loop spans 13 amino acids.

The CDR3 spells CSARRPAYDHTF. The CDR3 DNA reads as TGCAGTGCTAGAAGACCCGCCTACGACCACACCTTC. The chain links TRBV20-1 to TRBJ1-2; D uncertain. The CDR3 covers 12 residues. V lost 2 bases and J lost 12, with 16 bases in between. Germline V gene lookup returns CDR1 DFQATT and CDR2 SNEGSKA (reference sequence).

Details on this clonotype: Sequence at one end of the junction differs from germline and may be a read error. The chain couples TRBV7-9 to TRBJ2-1; TRBD2 matches at 9 bases. This CDR3 spans 14 amino acids. CDR1 and CDR2 from the germline V gene are SEHNR and FQNEAQ (reference sequence). CDR3 DNA sequence: TGTGCCAGCAGCCCGGGTGCGGGGGGGCCGGGGCAGTTGTTC. It is translated as CASSPGAGGPGQLF.

This clonotype was observed a single time. One junction end disagrees with the germline gene, perhaps due to a read error. J is TRBJ1-1 and V is TRBV6-4, with D possibly matching TRBD1 (5 bases). Germline V gives CDR1 MRHNA, CDR2 SNTAGT. The CDR3 is 15 residues long. Written as DNA, the CDR3 is TGTGCCAGCAGTTATTGGACATCTACGAACACTGAAACTTTCTTT. Encoded protein: CASSYWTSTNTETFF.

This sequence joins TRBV29-1 and TRBJ1-2; a possible D gene is TRBD1 (6 bases). From germline, CDR1 is SQVTM and CDR2 ANQGSEA. The V and J ends lost 6 bases and 8 bases respectively, with 25 bases between them. The CDR3 covers 15 residues. This CDR3 is CSVTGRPGAGGGYTF. CDR3 bases: TGCAGCGTCACGGGACGGCCGGGGGCTGGGGGAGGCTACACCTTC.

A word on this clonotype: Sequence at one end of the junction differs from germline and may be a read error. The genes are TRBV7-2 and TRBJ1-2; D remains unclear. This CDR3 region has 16 residues. Germline CDR1 is SGHTA and CDR2 is FQGNSA. The CDR3 bases are TGTGCCAGCAGCCTAGCTAGAACGGCAGAGACCCATTACTACACCTTC. This sequence encodes CASSLARTAETHYYTF.

As for this clonotype: This CDR3 is missing its conserved last phenylalanine or tryptophan, likely due to a read error. The chain employs TRBV7-8 and TRBJ2-1; D gene uncertain. This CDR3 spans 11 amino acids. In germline, CDR1 is SGHVS, CDR2 FQNEAQ. Trimming took 5 bases from V and 3 from J, leaving 2 bases between them. The chain's CDR3 is CASSHYNEQFC. The CDR3 DNA reads TGTGCCAGCAGCCACTACAATGAGCAGTTCTGC.

In its sample, this clonotype was seen many times. This chain uses TRBV6-1 with TRBJ2-7; 9 bases map to TRBD1. The CDR3 length is 16 residues. The trim removed 2 bases at V and 5 bases at J, leaving 10 bases unmatched. Germline loops: CDR1 MNHNS, CDR2 SASEGT. The CDR3 sequence: CASSETLTGGKDEQYF. The CDR3 nucleotides are TGTGCCAGCAGTGAAACCCTGACAGGGGGAAAAGACGAGCAGTACTTC.